This is a list of T cell receptor beta chains from one sample in a study of cytotoxic CD8 clonotypes in ibrutinib-treated CLL. This table comes from immunoSEQ multiplex PCR, and its TCRdb copy is limited to in-frame clones, with some not included. This table holds approximately 340,000 clones, 67% found once. The sample here was PBMCs, taken after 36 months of ibrutinib treatment. These receptors originate from a human donor with chronic lymphocytic leukemia. Each CDR3 is given with its conserved first and last residue. The D gene is left open where the match is weak. Only some rows state a clone size, as once, few, many or a class for expanded clones.

few	TRBJ2-7	16	TRBV10-1	TRBD1	CASSESGTGLSYEQYF	TGCGCCAGCAGTGAGTCCGGGACAGGGCTCTCCTACGAGCAGTACTTC
NA	TRBJ2-3	17	TRBV15	TRBD2	CATSRDGGLGRTDTQYF	TGTGCCACCAGCAGAGATGGGGGACTAGGAAGGACAGATACGCAGTATTTT
NA	TRBJ2-1	14	TRBV7-2	NA	CASSREGTQNEQFF	TGTGCCAGCAGCCGGGAAGGGACGCAAAATGAGCAGTTCTTC
NA	TRBJ1-1	16	TRBV5-6	NA	CASSSVGTGLDTEAFF	TGTGCCAGCAGCTCGGTCGGCACAGGCTTAGACACTGAAGCTTTCTTT
few	TRBJ2-7	15	TRBV18	TRBD2	CASSPPLAGGHEQYF	TGTGCCAGCTCACCACCCCTAGCGGGAGGCCACGAGCAGTACTTC
few	TRBJ2-7	16	TRBV4-1	NA	CASSQDRDFPSYEQYF	TGCGCCAGCAGCCAAGATAGGGACTTCCCCTCCTACGAGCAGTACTTC
NA	TRBJ2-7	15	TRBV5-4	TRBD1	CASSSPGQGGSEQYF	TGTGCCAGCAGCTCGCCGGGACAGGGCGGAAGCGAGCAGTACTTC
NA	TRBJ2-2	15	TRBV6-5	NA	CASSYERGDTGELFF	TGTGCCAGCAGTTACGAGCGAGGAGACACCGGGGAGCTGTTTTTT
NA	TRBJ2-1	14	TRBV4-1	NA	CASSLFLVYNEQFF	TGCGCCAGCAGCCTATTTCTTGTGTACAATGAGCAGTTCTTC
once	TRBJ1-3	15	TRBV5-1	TRBD1	CASSIRTGSGNTIYF	TGCGCCAGCAGCATTCGGACAGGATCTGGAAACACCATATATTTT
NA	TRBJ1-1	11	TRBV20-1	NA	CRASERPEAFF	TGCAGAGCCAGCGAACGGCCTGAAGCTTTCTTT
NA	TRBJ2-2	18	TRBV28	TRBD2	CASSRVPPGAGAFGELFF	TGTGCCAGCAGCCGAGTCCCCCCTGGGGCGGGAGCCTTCGGGGAGCTGTTTTTT
NA	TRBJ1-5	14	TRBV27	NA	CASSLGGGNQPQHF	TGTGCCAGCAGTTTAGGGGGTGGCAATCAGCCCCAGCATTTT
NA	TRBJ1-1	16	TRBV7-9	NA	CASSPQTAQDGTEAFF	TGTGCCAGCAGCCCCCAGACAGCGCAGGACGGCACTGAAGCTTTCTTT
NA	TRBJ2-7	14	TRBV6-5	NA	CASSYGRIPEEQYF	TGTGCCAGCAGTTACGGCCGGATCCCTGAAGAGCAGTACTTC
NA	TRBJ1-1	18	TRBV5-6	NA	CASSLRRVRQPLNTEAFF	TGTGCCAGCAGCTTGAGGAGGGTAAGACAGCCTTTGAACACTGAAGCTTTCTTT
few	TRBJ1-5	14	TRBV4-1	NA	CASSQGAGDQPQHF	TGCGCCAGCAGCCAAGGGGCAGGGGACCAGCCCCAGCATTTT
NA	TRBJ2-7	17	TRBV15	NA	CATSRIPEADYYGEQYF	TGTGCCACCAGCAGAATCCCCGAAGCGGATTATTACGGAGAGCAGTACTTC
once	TRBJ1-1	15	TRBV14	NA	CASSQERGGNTEAFF	TGTGCCAGCAGCCAAGAGAGGGGTGGGAACACTGAAGCTTTCTTT
NA	TRBJ2-1	15	TRBV4-3	NA	CASSPVIQAYNEQFF	TGCGCCAGCAGCCCGGTAATACAAGCATACAATGAGCAGTTCTTC
few	TRBJ1-5	15	TRBV5-6	NA	CASSLGGYSNQPQHF	TGTGCCAGCAGCTTGGGAGGGTATAGCAATCAGCCCCAGCATTTT
NA	TRBJ2-7	15	TRBV7-6	NA	CASSLLQGLRDEQYF	TGTGCCAGCAGCTTACTCCAGGGACTGAGGGACGAGCAGTACTTC
NA	TRBJ2-7	14	TRBV5-1	NA	CASSLGSGAYEQYF	TGCGCCAGCAGCTTAGGGTCGGGGGCCTACGAGCAGTACTTC
NA	TRBJ1-2	14	TRBV2	NA	CASSEANRLYGYTF	TGTGCCAGCAGTGAAGCAAACAGGCTGTATGGCTACACCTTC
NA	TRBJ2-2	15	TRBV5-1	TRBD2	CASGTSGANTGELFF	TGCGCCAGCGGGACTAGCGGGGCGAACACCGGGGAGCTGTTTTTT
once	TRBJ2-7	14	TRBV19	NA	CASTGGVIFYEQYF	TGTGCCAGCACCGGCGGGGTTATTTTCTACGAGCAGTACTTC
few	TRBJ2-2	17	TRBV5-7	NA	CASRMKGTPRNTGELFF	TGTGCCAGCAGAATGAAGGGGACACCTAGGAACACCGGGGAGCTGTTTTTT
NA	TRBJ2-7	17	TRBV5-4	NA	CASSLASGSFSPYEQYF	TGTGCCAGCAGCTTGGCTTCAGGGTCGTTTTCGCCCTACGAGCAGTACTTC
NA	TRBJ2-2	15	TRBV25-1	NA	CASSEYGGTVGELFF	TGTGCCAGCAGTGAATATGGGGGGACCGTAGGGGAGCTGTTTTTT
NA	TRBJ1-2	13	TRBV9	NA	CASSVVGGHGYTF	TGTGCCAGCAGCGTAGTAGGGGGTCATGGCTACACCTTC
NA	TRBJ1-1	15	TRBV7-9	NA	CASSFFHGGNTEAFF	TGTGCCAGCAGCTTCTTCCATGGAGGGAACACTGAAGCTTTCTTT
NA	TRBJ2-1	14	TRBV6-6	TRBD2	CASSYGTSGSEIFF	TGTGCCAGCAGTTACGGGACTAGCGGGAGCGAAATATTCTTC
NA	TRBJ2-1	19	TRBV28	TRBD2	CASRRLAGGISNYQNEQFF	TGTGCCAGCAGGAGACTAGCGGGAGGGATCAGCAACTACCAAAATGAGCAGTTCTTC
NA	TRBJ1-1	13	TRBV6-5	TRBD1	CASSRTGEVMAFF	TGTGCCAGCAGTAGGACAGGGGAGGTGATGGCTTTCTTT
NA	TRBJ2-5	15	TRBV25-1	NA	CASSTGGLTEETQYF	TGTGCCAGCAGCACCGGGGGACTCACGGAGGAGACCCAGTACTTC
NA	TRBJ2-5	16	TRBV5-1	NA	CASSLSGQGILETQYF	TGCGCCAGCAGCTTGTCCGGCCAGGGAATTTTAGAAACCCAGTACTTC
NA	TRBJ1-1	15	TRBV7-8	NA	CASVILPGQNTEAFF	TGTGCCAGCGTAATCCTCCCGGGACAGAACACTGAAGCTTTCTTT
NA	TRBJ1-1	15	TRBV4-1	NA	CASSQTGTRNTEAFF	TGCGCCAGCAGCCAGACCGGGACACGGAATACTGAAGCTTTCTTT
NA	TRBJ2-3	12	TRBV29-1	TRBD2	CSVEEGEGSPYF	TGCAGCGTTGAAGAGGGGGAGGGGAGTCCGTATTTT
NA	TRBJ1-2	18	TRBV19	NA	CASSIRGQDHLSNYGYTF	TGTGCCAGTAGTATCAGAGGCCAAGACCATTTATCTAACTATGGCTACACCTTC
few	TRBJ2-3	16	TRBV18	NA	CASSPWTARSTDTQYF	TGTGCCAGCTCACCCTGGACGGCGAGGAGCACAGATACGCAGTATTTT
NA	TRBJ1-5	17	TRBV2	TRBD1	CASSPHGTGSSNQPQHF	TGTGCCAGCAGTCCACACGGGACAGGGAGCAGCAATCAGCCCCAGCATTTT
NA	TRBJ1-1	14	TRBV29-1	NA	CSVGSDLMNTEAFF	TGCAGCGTTGGGTCAGACCTCATGAACACTGAAGCTTTCTTT
NA	TRBJ2-1	13	TRBV11-3	NA	CASSLDRVNEQFF	TGTGCCAGCAGCTTAGATCGGGTCAATGAGCAGTTCTTC
once	TRBJ2-5	15	TRBV5-6	TRBD1	CASSSYGQGAETQYF	TGTGCCAGCAGCTCCTATGGACAGGGGGCAGAGACCCAGTACTTC
NA	TRBJ1-1	14	TRBV9	NA	CASSVVQGNTEAFF	TGTGCCAGCAGCGTAGTACAGGGGAACACTGAAGCTTTCTTT
once	TRBJ2-3	16	TRBV4-3	NA	CASSQDGTPNADTQYF	TGCGCCAGCAGCCAAGACGGGACGCCCAACGCAGATACGCAGTATTTT
NA	TRBJ1-2	16	TRBV2	NA	CASSAFEDRHNYGYTF	TGTGCCAGCAGTGCGTTCGAGGACCGTCATAACTATGGCTACACCTTC
once	TRBJ1-1	13	TRBV6-5	NA	CASSYSARTEAFF	TGTGCCAGCAGTTACTCAGCTCGGACTGAAGCTTTCTTT
NA	TRBJ2-6	18	TRBV10-3	NA	CAIRDSPPHSSGANVLTF	TGTGCCATCAGGGACAGCCCCCCCCATAGCTCTGGGGCCAACGTCCTGACTTTC
NA	TRBJ2-5	13	TRBV2	NA	CASSRDFQETQYF	TGTGCCAGCAGTCGGGACTTTCAAGAGACCCAGTACTTC
few	TRBJ2-5	15	TRBV2	TRBD2	CASSDIAGGRETQYF	TGTGCCAGCAGTGATATAGCGGGGGGGAGGGAGACCCAGTACTTC
NA	TRBJ1-4	14	TRBV5-1	NA	CASSLEGGNEKLFF	TGCGCCAGCAGCTTGGAAGGGGGGAATGAAAAACTGTTTTTT
NA	TRBJ1-4	14	TRBV7-2	TRBD1	CASSPRDRDEKLFF	TGTGCCAGCAGCCCGCGGGACAGGGATGAAAAACTGTTTTTT
NA	TRBJ1-5	14	TRBV18	NA	CASSPGPPPQPQHF	TGTGCCAGCTCACCAGGGCCCCCTCCCCAGCCCCAGCATTTT
once	TRBJ2-5	16	TRBV5-1	NA	CASSPGFPGAGETQYF	TGCGCCAGCAGCCCCGGGTTTCCAGGGGCGGGGGAGACCCAGTACTTC
NA	TRBJ1-5	15	TRBV7-3	NA	CASSKDKYSNQPQHF	TGTGCCAGCAGCAAGGACAAATATAGCAATCAGCCCCAGCATTTT
few	TRBJ2-1	12	TRBV10-3	NA	CAIKGGIQEQFF	TGTGCCATCAAGGGGGGTATACAGGAGCAGTTCTTC
NA	TRBJ1-2	17	TRBV27	TRBD1	CASSPVSLTGGGYGYTF	TGTGCCAGCAGTCCGGTATCCCTTACAGGGGGCGGCTATGGCTACACCTTC
once	TRBJ2-3	15	TRBV15	TRBD1	CATFDRADLADTQYF	TGTGCCACCTTCGACAGGGCGGATCTGGCAGATACGCAGTATTTT